Listed below are T cell receptor beta chains from one sample, sequenced in a study of T cells in Graves' hyperthyroidism and ophthalmopathy. TCRdb used MiXCR to reprocess the multiplex PCR reads, holding one entry per CDR3 protein. The data hold over 500,000 distinct CDR3 sequences, with roughly a sixth observed a single time. The specimen was blood. The receptors stem from a young woman with Graves' ophthalmopathy. CDR3s include the opening cysteine and the closing phenylalanine or tryptophan. The D gene is left open where the match is weak. A row's size may be missing; if present it is once, few, many or a size class.

TGCAGTGCTGGACGGGGAATCGAGAGCAATCAGCCCCAGCATTTT	CSAGRGIESNQPQHF	once	TRBV20-1	TRBJ1-5	-
TGTGCCAGCAGCGGACAGGGCCCGGGGTTCCAAGAGACCCAGTACTTC	CASSGQGPGFQETQYF	-	TRBV5-5	TRBJ2-5	TRBD1
TGTGCCAGCAGTTACGACAGGGACCACGAGCAGTACTTC	CASSYDRDHEQYF	many	TRBV2	TRBJ2-7	TRBD1
TGTGCCAGCACCCATCCGGGGACTAGCGGGGGCAATGAGCAGTTCTTC	CASTHPGTSGGNEQFF	many	TRBV27	TRBJ2-1	TRBD2
TGTGCCAGCAGCCGTGCGGGGGCCGCGGGGAATTCACCCCTCCACTTT	CASSRAGAAGNSPLHF	many	TRBV12-3/TRBV12-4	TRBJ1-6	-
TGTGCCAGCAGCTTACAATTAATAAACACTGAAGCTTTCTTT	CASSLQLINTEAFF	few	TRBV7-9	TRBJ1-1	-
TGTGCCAGCCAGTCGGGGGGTGCTGGAAACACCATATATTTT	CASQSGGAGNTIYF	-	TRBV5-8	TRBJ1-3	-
TGTGCCACCGCCGCGGGAGGTGTCGGCCAGAATGAGCAGTTCTTC	CATAAGGVGQNEQFF	few	TRBV15	TRBJ2-1	TRBD2
TGTGCCAGCTCCAACATACAGGGGAATGGCTACACCTTC	CASSNIQGNGYTF	few	TRBV18	TRBJ1-2	TRBD1
TGCAGTGAATCAGCGGGAGGAGAGGAGACCCAGTACTTC	CSESAGGEETQYF	many	TRBV20-1	TRBJ2-5	TRBD2
TGCGCCAGCAGCCAAGAGGCAGCGGGAAGCACAGATACGCAGTATTTT	CASSQEAAGSTDTQYF	many	TRBV4-1	TRBJ2-3	TRBD2
TGCGCCAGCAGCCAGGAAAGCGGGAGAACCTACAATGAGCAGTTCTTC	CASSQESGRTYNEQFF	-	TRBV4-3	TRBJ2-1	TRBD2
TGCAGTGCTAGCTCCGGACAGGGGAGAGAGCAGTACTTC	CSASSGQGREQYF	many	TRBV20-1	TRBJ2-7	TRBD1
TGTGCCAGCGGATCTAGTTGGGGAGAAAGCAATCAGCCCCAGCATTTT	CASGSSWGESNQPQHF	few	TRBV27	TRBJ1-5	-
TGCAGTGCTAGCGACATGATCGTTAATACTTTCTTT	CSASDMIVNTFF	-	TRBV20-1	TRBJ1-1	-
TGTGCCAGCAGATCCGGGACAGCAAAGAACACTGAAGCTTTCTTT	CASRSGTAKNTEAFF	many	TRBV6-2/TRBV6-3	TRBJ1-1	TRBD1
TGTGCCAGCAGCTTAGAGTGGGGGGCGGGGACTGAAGCTTTCTTT	CASSLEWGAGTEAFF	many	TRBV11-2	TRBJ1-1	-
TGCAGTGCTGGAGACACAGGGGGAAACACCATATATTTT	CSAGDTGGNTIYF	few	TRBV20-1	TRBJ1-3	-
TGTGCCAGCAGTCAAGTGACAGGGGGCGCCGTATACAATGAGCAGTTCTTC	CASSQVTGGAVYNEQFF	-	TRBV2	TRBJ2-1	TRBD1
TGTGCCAGCAGCTTAGAGTCGGGACAGCACTACGAGCAGTACTTC	CASSLESGQHYEQYF	-	TRBV7-6	TRBJ2-7	TRBD1
TGCAGTGCTAGAGATCCTGGGCAGGGGATAAATGAGCAGTTCTTC	CSARDPGQGINEQFF	few	TRBV20-1	TRBJ2-1	-
TGTGCCAGCAGCGGGACCGGGACAGGGAATGTCGGAGATACGCAGTATTTT	CASSGTGTGNVGDTQYF	few	TRBV9	TRBJ2-3	TRBD1
TGTGCCAGCAGGTCACCGGGACTAGAAACCTACGAGCAGTACTTC	CASRSPGLETYEQYF	many	TRBV28	TRBJ2-7	TRBD2
TGCGCCAGCAGACGGACGGGAATGGGGCAAGAGGCCCAGTACTTC	CASRRTGMGQEAQYF	once	TRBV5-1	TRBJ2-5	-
TGCGCCAGCAGCCAAGGCCAAACTCTAGGGACAGGGTTGTTCTACGGCTATGGCTACACCTTC	CASSQGQTLGTGLFYGYGYTF	many	TRBV4-3	TRBJ1-2	TRBD1
TGTGCCAGCAGCCCTCCGACAGGGCACTACTACAATGAGCAGTTCTTC	CASSPPTGHYYNEQFF	few	TRBV9	TRBJ2-1	TRBD1
TGTGCCAGCAGCGTGGACGGGAGGAACTCCTACGAGCAGTACTTC	CASSVDGRNSYEQYF	-	TRBV9	TRBJ2-7	TRBD2
TGTGCCAGCAGTGATAATGGCGTGGATGAGCAGTTCTTC	CASSDNGVDEQFF	few	TRBV6-1	TRBJ2-1	-
TGCAGCGTTGGGGGTAGCGGGAGACCCTACGAGCAGTACTTC	CSVGGSGRPYEQYF	many	TRBV29-1	TRBJ2-7	TRBD2
TGTGCCAGCAGTACCACAGTAACTCAGCGCTCGTGGTCACCCCTCCACTTT	CASSTTVTQRSWSPLHF	many	TRBV6-1	TRBJ1-6	-
TGTGCCAGCAGGGACAGCGAAGCCAACTCCTACGAGCAGTACTTC	CASRDSEANSYEQYF	many	TRBV13	TRBJ2-7	-
TGTGCCAGCAGCTTAAGTGACGGCGAAGGCTACGAGCAGTACTTC	CASSLSDGEGYEQYF	once	TRBV7-6	TRBJ2-7	-
TGCAGTGCTAGAGTCAGCCAGGTCCTGGGAGATAGCTACACCTTC	CSARVSQVLGDSYTF	-	TRBV20-1	TRBJ1-2	-
TGCAGCGTTCTCGGCGTTAGCACAGATACGCAGTATTTT	CSVLGVSTDTQYF	many	TRBV29-1	TRBJ2-3	-
TGCAGCGTTGCGGGCTTCGTACCCTCGGACCTCTATGGCTACACCTTC	CSVAGFVPSDLYGYTF	few	TRBV29-1	TRBJ1-2	-